Following are 24 T cell receptor beta chains from one sample sequenced in a study of blood T cell repertoires in COVID-19. Assay: immunoSEQ multiplex PCR; the TCRdb copy retains only in-frame clones and omits some. The table shows roughly 80,000 clones, with about 83% occurring only once. The specimen was peripheral blood. Receptor source: a woman of 80 years or more with active or convalescent COVID-19.

This clone was seen a handful of times. The chain links TRBV3-1 (or the pseudogene TRBV3-2) to TRBJ2-7; TRBD1 aligns across 8 bases. The CDR3 is made up of 14 amino acids. The germline V gene has CDR1 LGHDT and CDR2 YNNKEL (reference sequence). J lost 6 bases, V lost 5 bases, and 9 bases had no gene match. The CDR3 spells CASSIRGPLSEQYF. The CDR3 bases are TGTGCCAGCAGCATCAGGGGGCCCCTGAGCGAGCAGTACTTC.

This chain joins TRBV9 and TRBJ2-1; 15 bases match TRBD2. Germline CDR1 reads SGDLS; CDR2 reads YYNGEE. The ends lost 5 bases at V and 10 bases at J; junction bases unmatched: 7. The CDR3 length is 15 residues. The CDR3 DNA reads TGTGCCAGCAGACGGGGACTAGCGGGAGGAAGCGAGCAGTTCTTC. The encoded protein is CASRRGLAGGSEQFF.

This clone is a singleton in its sample. The junction does not match germline at one end; this may be a read error. The chain has TRBV5-6 and TRBJ1-3, with TRBD1 matching over 9 bases. In germline, CDR1 is SGHDT, CDR2 YYEEEE. The CDR3 length is 11 residues. The CDR3 sequence is CASSSGTGIHF. As DNA, the CDR3 is TGTGCCAGCAGCTCTGGGACAGGGATACATTTT.

The chain has TRBV12-5 and TRBJ2-7; 8 positions agree with TRBD1. CDR1 is LGHNT and CDR2 is FRNRAP in the germline V gene. The V segment lost 0 bases and the J segment 0 bases; nucleotides outside the gene matches: 7. This CDR3 spans 17 amino acids. CDR3 sequence reads: CASGLVRAGGSSYEQYF. The CDR3 region has the DNA TGTGCTAGTGGTTTGGTACGGGCAGGGGGCTCCTCCTACGAGCAGTACTTC.

V is TRBV2 and J is TRBJ1-2, with D hard to call. CDR3 length equals 14 residues. Trimming took off 4 bases at V and 4 bases at J, with 13 bases between the two ends. Germline CDR1 reads SNHLY; CDR2 reads FYNNEI. The CDR3 loop is CASSVRTRGYGYTF. The CDR3 DNA reads as TGTGCCAGCAGTGTTCGGACCCGGGGCTATGGCTACACCTTC.

This clone was recorded a few times. CDR3 protein: CASSEVHRLPLHF. The CDR3 coding sequence is TGTGCCAGCAGTGAAGTGCACAGGCTCCCCCTCCACTTT. The chain uses TRBV6-1 and TRBJ1-6, with D possibly being TRBD1 (5 bases). CDR1 and CDR2 (germline): MNHNS, SASEGT. Trimming took off 1 base at V and 13 bases at J, with 11 bases between the two ends. The CDR3 runs to 13 residues.

The genes are TRBV5-1 and TRBJ1-1; D uncertain. Per germline, CDR1 SGHRS and CDR2 YFSETQ. This CDR3 comprises 15 residues. Trimming removed 0 bases from V and 7 bases from J, with 16 bases in between. The CDR3 loop is CASSLANQLANEAFF. CDR3 in DNA: TGCGCCAGCAGCTTGGCCAACCAGCTAGCAAATGAAGCTTTCTTT.

V gene TRBV3-1 (or the pseudogene TRBV3-2) combines with J gene TRBJ1-2; 8 bases are a match to TRBD1. CDR1 is LGHDT, CDR2 YNNKEL, per germline (reference sequence). Trimming removed 4 bases from V and 0 bases from J; junction bases left unmatched: 1. CDR3 length: 14 amino acids. Here the CDR3 reads CASSPQGANYGYTF. CDR3 DNA sequence: TGTGCCAGCAGCCCACAGGGGGCTAACTATGGCTACACCTTC.

The chain combines TRBV6-5 with TRBJ1-5; D is uncertain. Germline V CDR1 and CDR2: MNHEY, SVGAGI. This CDR3 has 12 residues. V was clipped by 8 bases and J by 5 bases, with 10 bases between them. The CDR3 coding sequence is TGTGCCAGCCCAGCGAGTGATCAGCCCCAGCATTTT. It translates to CASPASDQPQHF.

The J gene is TRBJ1-5, the V gene TRBV5-1; D remains ambiguous. The CDR3 contains 15 residues. The V gene lost 0 bases and the J gene lost 3 bases, with 10 bases spanning the gap. Germline lookup yields CDR1 SGHRS and CDR2 YFSETQ. In DNA form, the CDR3 reads TGCGCCAGCAGCTTGGGGGGAGAGTTCAATCAGCCCCAGCATTTT. It translates to CASSLGGEFNQPQHF.

This clone was observed a single time. The CDR3 sequence is CASIRTGSSYNEQFF. In DNA, the CDR3 is TGTGCCAGCATTCGGACTGGTAGCTCCTACAATGAGCAGTTCTTC. The chain recombines TRBV6-5 with TRBJ2-1, with D possibly matching TRBD2 (5 bases). Germline V gene sequence: CDR1 MNHEY, CDR2 SVGAGI. With 7 bases removed from V and 0 bases from J, the gap between germline ends came to 13 bases. This CDR3 is built from 15 residues.

This chain connects TRBV5-6 to TRBJ1-5; D is unclear. Germline CDR1 SGHDT, CDR2 YYEEEE. The CDR3 is made up of 13 amino acids. Between the trimmed V and J ends, which lost 0 bases and 6 bases, there was a span of 7 bases. CDR3 in amino acids: CASSLASAQPQHF. The CDR3 region has the DNA TGTGCCAGCAGCTTGGCCAGTGCTCAGCCCCAGCATTTT.

This chain uses TRBV5-5 with TRBJ2-5, with 11 positions matching TRBD1. Germline assignment: CDR1 SGHKS and CDR2 YYEKEE (reference sequence). This CDR3 spans 15 amino acids. With V trimmed by 3 bases and J by 2 bases, 3 bases remained unmatched. CDR3 nucleotide sequence: TGTGCCAGCAGCTCCGGGACAGGGGGACAAGAGACCCAGTACTTC. It translates to CASSSGTGGQETQYF.

The CDR3 spells CASSLVGNNEQFF. CDR3 nucleotide sequence: TGTGCCAGCAGCTTAGTGGGCAACAATGAGCAGTTCTTC. The chain combines TRBV11-3 with TRBJ2-1; unclear D gene. V gave up 1 base and J gave up 5 bases, with 6 bases separating them. The CDR3 sequence is 13 residues long. Per germline, CDR1 SGHNT and CDR2 YENEEA.

V and J are TRBV6-1 and TRBJ2-7; 10 bases are a match to TRBD2. This CDR3 is built from 16 residues. Looked up from germline, CDR1 is MNHNS and CDR2 is SASEGT. V was pared by 1 base and J by 3 bases, with 6 bases of the junction left unmatched. The CDR3 region is CASSEDRAGGFYEQYF. The CDR3 region has the DNA TGTGCCAGCAGTGAAGACAGAGCGGGAGGGTTCTACGAGCAGTACTTC.

The rearrangement links TRBV6-5 to TRBJ2-7, with unresolved D. There are 15 residues in the CDR3. Per germline, CDR1 MNHEY and CDR2 SVGAGI. The ends were cut back, 6 bases at V and 3 bases at J, with 18 bases in the middle. The CDR3 protein is CASSDIKTTNYEQYF. The CDR3 bases are TGTGCCAGCAGCGATATTAAAACTACCAACTACGAGCAGTACTTC.

This clone was observed a single time. The chain links TRBV2 to TRBJ1-1, with TRBD1 matching over 10 bases. The V and J ends lost 6 bases and 5 bases, in that order; junction bases with no gene match: 9. CDR1 and CDR2 (germline): SNHLY, FYNNEI. The CDR3 runs 15 residues. CDR3 nucleotide sequence: TGTGCCAGCAGCCCGGGACAGGGGTTAGGAACTGAAGCTTTCTTT. Translated, it gives CASSPGQGLGTEAFF.

J is TRBJ1-1 and V is TRBV4-2; 8 bases match TRBD1. In germline, CDR1 is LGHNA, CDR2 YNFKEQ. Unmatched junction bases numbered 4, after V lost 0 bases and J lost 4 bases. CDR3 length: 15 amino acids. In DNA form, the CDR3 reads TGTGCCAGCAGCCAAGAAGCAGGGGGCTTCACTGAAGCTTTCTTT. Residues: CASSQEAGGFTEAFF.

This sequence joins TRBV15 and TRBJ2-7; 7 bases align to TRBD2. The germline V gene encodes CDR1 LNHNV and CDR2 YYDKDF (reference sequence). Trimming at V came to 0 bases and at J to 3 bases, leaving 2 bases not matched to a gene. The CDR3 totals 14 residues. In DNA, the CDR3 is TGTGCCACCAGCAGAGAAGGGGAGGGCTACGAGCAGTACTTC. Residues: CATSREGEGYEQYF.

The V call is TRBV24-1, the J call TRBJ2-5, with TRBD1 matching 7 bases. This CDR3 spans 15 amino acids. V dropped 3 bases and J dropped 7; count of bases not matched to a gene: 10. Germline V gives CDR1 KGHDR, CDR2 SFDVKD. The CDR3 spells CATSDPRTGIGTQYF. Written as DNA, the CDR3 is TGTGCCACCAGTGATCCCAGGACAGGCATCGGGACCCAGTACTTC.

The chain links TRBV25-1 to TRBJ1-1; 7 nucleotides line up with TRBD1. Germline V gene data show CDR1 as MGHDK and CDR2 as SYGVNS. This CDR3 spans 13 amino acids. With 6 bases clipped from V and 4 bases from J, the junction kept 5 bases outside the gene matches. The CDR3 region is CASSLPGGTEAFF. For the CDR3, the DNA is TGTGCCAGCAGCCTTCCAGGGGGCACTGAAGCTTTCTTT. Full variable domain (outside the CDR3, taken from reference TRBV25-1 and TRBJ1-1): EADIYQTPRYLVIGTGKKITLECSQTMGHDKMYWYQQDPGMELHLIHYSYGVNSTEKGDLSSESTVSRIRTEHFPLTLESARPSHTSQYLCASSLPGGTEAFFGQGTRLTVV.

The rearrangement links TRBV4-3 to TRBJ2-5; the D gene is possibly TRBD1 (6 bases). This CDR3 contains 16 residues. Per germline, CDR1 LGHNA and CDR2 YSLEER. V shed 1 base and J shed 5 bases, with 17 bases lying between them. CDR3 in DNA: TGCGCCAGCAGCCAAGGTTCAGGGGTGTCTATCGAGACCCAGTACTTC. As protein: CASSQGSGVSIETQYF.

The chain recombines TRBV3-1 (or the pseudogene TRBV3-2) with TRBJ1-6; 9 bases map to TRBD1. The CDR3 spans 14 residues. Germline V gene data show CDR1 as LGHDT and CDR2 as YNNKEL (reference sequence). The trim removed 6 bases at V and 6 bases at J, leaving 3 bases unmatched. The CDR3 nucleotides are TGTGCCAGCAGAAAGACAGGGGGTAATTCACCCCTCCACTTT. It encodes CASRKTGGNSPLHF.

The genes are TRBV2 and TRBJ1-3; perhaps TRBD1 as D (6 bases). Germline assignment: CDR1 SNHLY and CDR2 FYNNEI. The CDR3 length is 16 residues. The V gene lost 5 bases and the J gene lost 0 bases, with 14 bases spanning the gap. CDR3 amino acids: CASSSDRTNSGNTIYF. The CDR3 DNA is TGTGCCAGCAGTTCTGACAGGACGAACTCTGGAAACACCATATATTTT.